These 14 T cell receptor beta chains were all obtained from the same sample, sequenced in a study of beta chain features in type 1 diabetes. Investigators reverse transcribed all isolated RNA, so they sequenced expressed TCRB transcripts. Clones were sequenced by immunoSEQ multiplex PCR, and TCRdb holds only the in-frame ones, with some missing. The sample shows some 150,000 clones, over 8.5% of them seen only once. The sequencing sample was made of central memory CD4+ T cells from blood. The receptor source for this set is a man aged 18 to 35 in good health.

This clone was observed a handful of times. The chain combines TRBV4-2 with TRBJ2-3; 15 nucleotides line up with TRBD2. Per germline, CDR1 LGHNA and CDR2 YNFKEQ. V trimming: 0 bases; J trimming: 1 base; junction bases outside the gene matches: 8. The CDR3 covers 20 residues. CDR3 DNA: TGTGCCAGCAGCCAAGATTTGGCGGGACTAGCGGGGGGTCGCACAGATACGCAGTATTTT. Translation: CASSQDLAGLAGGRTDTQYF.

This chain uses TRBV5-4 with TRBJ2-1; 10 bases are a match to TRBD2. The V segment lost 1 base and the J segment 6 bases; nucleotides outside the gene matches: 10. The CDR3 sequence is 17 residues long. Germline assignment: CDR1 SGHNT and CDR2 YYREEE (reference sequence). The CDR3 spells CASSLRVDSGRINEQFF. CDR3 bases: TGTGCCAGCAGCTTGAGAGTGGATAGCGGGAGGATCAATGAGCAGTTCTTC.

This clone appeared a few times. The chain uses TRBV15 and TRBJ2-3, with 7 nucleotides matching TRBD1. With V trimmed by 4 bases and J by 5 bases, 6 bases remained unmatched. CDR1 is LNHNV, CDR2 YYDKDF, per germline (reference sequence). CDR3 length equals 14 residues. CDR3 sequence reads: CATSMGQLLDTQYF. The CDR3, as DNA: TGTGCCACCAGCATGGGACAGCTTTTAGATACGCAGTATTTT.

The chain combines TRBV5-1 with TRBJ2-3; 16 bases are shared with TRBD2. In germline, CDR1 is SGHRS, CDR2 YFSETQ. V lost 4 bases, J lost 4 bases, and 0 bases stayed unmatched. This CDR3 has 15 amino acids. The CDR3 loop reads CASSGTSGGADTQYF. CDR3 sequence (DNA): TGCGCCAGCAGCGGGACTAGCGGGGGGGCAGATACGCAGTATTTT.

The chain recombines TRBV4-2 with TRBJ1-4, with D possibly TRBD1 on 5 matching bases. Trimming pared 4 bases from V and 10 bases from J, leaving 22 bases between. In germline, CDR1 is LGHNA, CDR2 YNFKEQ. This CDR3 contains 16 residues. DNA for the CDR3: TGTGCCAGCAGCCGAGGAGACAGACAGCGTAGGGGAAAACTGTTTTTT. This gives the protein CASSRGDRQRRGKLFF.

This clone came up a few times. The genes are TRBV7-3 and TRBJ2-5, with 7 bases lining up with TRBD1. Germline loops: CDR1 SGHTA, CDR2 FQGTGA. This CDR3 is 15 amino acids long. The V and J ends lost 2 bases and 2 bases, in that order; junction bases with no gene match: 5. CDR3 loop: CASSLSSGGQETQYF. DNA for the CDR3: TGTGCCAGCAGCTTATCCTCAGGGGGACAAGAGACCCAGTACTTC.

The rearrangement links TRBV7-2 to TRBJ2-3; 15 bases are a match to TRBD2. CDR3 length: 18 residues. V shed 5 bases and J 3 bases; nucleotides not matched to a gene: 9. CDR1 is SGHTA and CDR2 is FQGNSA in the germline V gene. CDR3 coding DNA: TGTGCCAGCAGCCGAGGACTAGCGGGGGGGCCACGAACAGATACGCAGTATTTT. It translates to CASSRGLAGGPRTDTQYF.

This clone has more than one count but fewer than ten. This chain joins TRBV19 and TRBJ2-1; weak D call: TRBD2 (5 bases). From germline, CDR1 is LNHDA and CDR2 SQIVND (reference sequence). Trimming removed 5 bases at V and 5 bases at J, with 10 bases between. The CDR3 loop spans 13 amino acids. The CDR3, as DNA: TGTGCCAGTAGTTCCGGACTTCACAATGAGCAGTTCTTC. It specifies CASSSGLHNEQFF. Based on the CDR3 plus reference TRBV19 and TRBJ2-1, the full variable domain is DGGITQSPKYLFRKEGQNVTLSCEQNLNHDAMYWYRQDPGQGLRLIYYSQIVNDFQKGDIAEGYSVSREKKESFPLTVTSAQKNPTAFYLCASSSGLHNEQFFGPGTRLTVL.

This clone appeared a few times. The rearrangement links TRBV28 to TRBJ2-1; 9 positions match TRBD1. This CDR3 is built from 16 residues. Germline values: CDR1 MDHEN, CDR2 SYDVKM. The ends lost 4 bases at V and 8 bases at J; junction bases unmatched: 12. The CDR3 sequence: CASSSPPGQGVHEQFF. The CDR3 nucleotides are TGTGCCAGCAGTTCCCCTCCGGGACAGGGAGTCCATGAGCAGTTCTTC.

The chain carries TRBV11-2 and TRBJ2-5; TRBD2 agrees at 7 bases. V shed 1 base and J 5 bases; nucleotides not matched to a gene: 13. The CDR3 has 17 residues. Germline loops: CDR1 SGHAT, CDR2 FQNNGV. The CDR3 coding sequence is TGTGCCAGCAGCTTAGGCGCTGTCTGGCGGGAGTGGGAGACCCAGTACTTC. Its protein is CASSLGAVWREWETQYF.

The chain has TRBV2 and TRBJ1-5; D unresolved. Trimming pared 1 base from V and 5 bases from J, leaving 3 bases between. CDR1 is SNHLY, CDR2 FYNNEI, per germline. The CDR3 has 12 residues. The CDR3 sequence: CASSEEDQPQHF. As DNA, the CDR3 is TGTGCCAGCAGTGAAGAGGATCAGCCCCAGCATTTT.

A few counts support this clone. The chain joins TRBV29-1 to TRBJ2-3; D may be TRBD2 (5 bases). CDR3 length: 13 residues. Germline assignment: CDR1 SQVTM and CDR2 ANQGSEA. V was trimmed by 6 bases and J by 7 bases, leaving 17 bases between them. CDR3 sequence: CSVRDTTVYTQYF. The CDR3 bases are TGCAGCGTGAGGGATACCACTGTTTATACGCAGTATTTT.

Only a few counts were recorded for this clone. The chain links TRBV7-2 to TRBJ2-6; TRBD1 agrees at 9 bases. V was pared by 3 bases and J by 0 bases, with 6 bases of the junction left unmatched. CDR3 length: 18 amino acids. Germline values: CDR1 SGHTA, CDR2 FQGNSA. The CDR3 is CASSLGQGKISGANVLTF. CDR3 nucleotide sequence: TGTGCCAGCAGCTTGGGACAGGGTAAAATCTCTGGGGCCAACGTCCTGACTTTC.

CDR3 coding DNA: TGTGCCAGCAGCACCGGACAGGGCACTGAAGCTTTCTTT. This translates into CASSTGQGTEAFF. J is TRBJ1-1 and V is TRBV4-2; 8 bases agree with TRBD1. The V gene's germline CDR1 is LGHNA and CDR2 YNFKEQ. Trimming cost V 5 bases and J 4 bases; bases outside gene matches: 3. The CDR3 contains 13 residues.